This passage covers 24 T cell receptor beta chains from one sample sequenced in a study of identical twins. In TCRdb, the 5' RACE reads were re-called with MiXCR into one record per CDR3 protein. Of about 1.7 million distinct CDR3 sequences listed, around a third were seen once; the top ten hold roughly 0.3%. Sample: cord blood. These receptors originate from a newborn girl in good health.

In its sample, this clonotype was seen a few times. The CDR3 nucleotides are TGTGCCAGCAGCCAACAGGGTTTAGGGTATGGCTACACCTTC. It encodes CASSQQGLGYGYTF. The gene calls are TRBV4-2 and TRBJ1-2; weak D call: TRBD1 (5 bases). The CDR3 is 14 residues long. Per the germline V gene, CDR1 is LGHNA and CDR2 is YNFKEQ. V gave up 2 bases and J gave up 5 bases, with 12 bases separating them.

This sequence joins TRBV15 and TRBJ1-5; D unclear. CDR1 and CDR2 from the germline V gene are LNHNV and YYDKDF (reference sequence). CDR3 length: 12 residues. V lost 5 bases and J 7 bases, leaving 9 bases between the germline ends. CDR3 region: CATSPPYQPQHF. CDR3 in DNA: TGTGCCACCAGCCCCCCTTACCAGCCCCAGCATTTT. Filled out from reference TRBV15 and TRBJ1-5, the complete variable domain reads DAMVIQNPRYQVTQFGKPVTLSCSQTLNHNVMYWYQQKSSQAPKLLFHYYDKDFNNEADTPDNFQSRRPNTSFCFLDIRSPGLGDTAMYLCATSPPYQPQHFGDGTRLSIL.

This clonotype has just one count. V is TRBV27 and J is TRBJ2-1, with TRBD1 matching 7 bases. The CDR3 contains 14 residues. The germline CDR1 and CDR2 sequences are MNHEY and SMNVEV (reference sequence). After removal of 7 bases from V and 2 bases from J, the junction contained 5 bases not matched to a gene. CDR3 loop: CASKPGQTYNEQFF. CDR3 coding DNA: TGTGCCAGCAAACCGGGACAGACCTACAATGAGCAGTTCTTC.

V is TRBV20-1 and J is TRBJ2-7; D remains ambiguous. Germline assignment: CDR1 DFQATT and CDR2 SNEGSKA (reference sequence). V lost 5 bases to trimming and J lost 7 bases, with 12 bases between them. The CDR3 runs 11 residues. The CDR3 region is CSAPLGLEQYF. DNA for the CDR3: TGCAGTGCTCCCTTAGGCCTTGAGCAGTACTTC.

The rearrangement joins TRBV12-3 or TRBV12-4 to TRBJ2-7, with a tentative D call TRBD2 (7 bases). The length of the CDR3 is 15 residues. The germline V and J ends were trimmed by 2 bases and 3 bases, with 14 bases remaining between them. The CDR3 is CASSLRRGANYEQYF. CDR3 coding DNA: TGTGCCAGCAGTTTAAGACGGGGGGCCAACTACGAGCAGTACTTC.

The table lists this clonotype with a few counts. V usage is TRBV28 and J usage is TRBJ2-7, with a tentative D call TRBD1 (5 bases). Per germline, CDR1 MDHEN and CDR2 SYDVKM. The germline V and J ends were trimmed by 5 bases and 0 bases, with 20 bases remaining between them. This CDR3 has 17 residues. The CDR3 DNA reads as TGTGCCAGCAGTCCAGGGCCAGGACGGAGAGTCTCCTACGAGCAGTACTTC. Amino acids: CASSPGPGRRVSYEQYF. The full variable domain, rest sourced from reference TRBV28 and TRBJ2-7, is DVKVTQSSRYLVKRTGEKVFLECVQDMDHENMFWYRQDPGLGLRLIYFSYDVKMKEKGDIPEGYSVSREKKERFSLILESASTNQTSMYLCASSPGPGRRVSYEQYFGPGTRLTVT.

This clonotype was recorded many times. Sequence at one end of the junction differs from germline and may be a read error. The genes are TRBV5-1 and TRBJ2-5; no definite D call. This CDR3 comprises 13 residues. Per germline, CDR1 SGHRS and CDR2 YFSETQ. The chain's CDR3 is CASSLVPQETQYF. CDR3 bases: TGTGCCAGCAGCTTAGTCCCGCAAGAGACCCAGTACTTC. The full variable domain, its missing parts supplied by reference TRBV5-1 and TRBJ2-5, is KAGVTQTPRYLIKTRGQQVTLSCSPISGHRSVSWYQQTPGQGLQFLFEYFSETQRNKGNFPGRFSGRQFSNSRSEMNVSTLELGDSALYLCASSLVPQETQYFGPGTRLLVL.

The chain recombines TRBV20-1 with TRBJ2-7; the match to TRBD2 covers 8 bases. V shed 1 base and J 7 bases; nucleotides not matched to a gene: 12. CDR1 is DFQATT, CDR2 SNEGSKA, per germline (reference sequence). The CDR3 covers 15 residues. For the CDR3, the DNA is TGCAGTGCTAGAGGTCCCGGGACTAGTCTCAAGGAGCAGTACTTC. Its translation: CSARGPGTSLKEQYF.

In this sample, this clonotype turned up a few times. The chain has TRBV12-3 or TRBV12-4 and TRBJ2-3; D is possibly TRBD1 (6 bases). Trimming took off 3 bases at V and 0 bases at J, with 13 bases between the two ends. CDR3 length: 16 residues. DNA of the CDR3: TGTGCCAGCAGTTTTCCGACAGGCCAGAGCACAGATACGCAGTATTTT. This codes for CASSFPTGQSTDTQYF.

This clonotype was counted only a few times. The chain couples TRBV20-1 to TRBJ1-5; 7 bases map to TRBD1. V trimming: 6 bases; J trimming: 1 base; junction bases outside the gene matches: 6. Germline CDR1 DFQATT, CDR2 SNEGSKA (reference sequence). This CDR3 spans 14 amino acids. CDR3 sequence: CSASQGESNQPQHF. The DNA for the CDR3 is TGCAGTGCGAGTCAGGGGGAGAGCAATCAGCCCCAGCATTTT.

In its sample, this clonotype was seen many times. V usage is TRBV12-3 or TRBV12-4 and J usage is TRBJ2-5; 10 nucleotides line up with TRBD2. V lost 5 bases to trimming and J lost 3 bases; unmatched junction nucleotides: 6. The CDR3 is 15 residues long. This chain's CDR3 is CASSRGLAAEETQYF. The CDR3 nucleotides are TGTGCCAGCAGTCGCGGACTAGCGGCAGAAGAGACCCAGTACTTC.

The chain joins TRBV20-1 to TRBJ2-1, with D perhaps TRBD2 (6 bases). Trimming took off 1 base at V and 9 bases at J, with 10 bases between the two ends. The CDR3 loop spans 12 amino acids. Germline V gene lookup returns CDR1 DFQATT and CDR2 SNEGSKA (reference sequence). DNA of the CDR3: TGCAGTGCTAGAGGCACCGGGGGTGAGCAGTTCTTC. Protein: CSARGTGGEQFF.

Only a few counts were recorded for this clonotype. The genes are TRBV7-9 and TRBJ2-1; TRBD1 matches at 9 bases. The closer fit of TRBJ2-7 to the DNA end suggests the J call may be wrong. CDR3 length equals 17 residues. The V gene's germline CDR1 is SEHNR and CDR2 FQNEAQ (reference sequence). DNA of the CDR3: TGTGCCAGCAGCTTTGCCCCGGGACAGGGCTCCTACAATGAGCAGTACTTC. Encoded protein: CASSFAPGQGSYNEQYF.

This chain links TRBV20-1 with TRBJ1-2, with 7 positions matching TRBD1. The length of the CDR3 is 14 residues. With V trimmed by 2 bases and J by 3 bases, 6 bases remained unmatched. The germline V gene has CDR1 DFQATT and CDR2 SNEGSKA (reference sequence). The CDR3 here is CSARPLDRDYGYTF. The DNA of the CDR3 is TGCAGTGCTAGACCCCTCGACAGGGACTATGGCTACACCTTC.

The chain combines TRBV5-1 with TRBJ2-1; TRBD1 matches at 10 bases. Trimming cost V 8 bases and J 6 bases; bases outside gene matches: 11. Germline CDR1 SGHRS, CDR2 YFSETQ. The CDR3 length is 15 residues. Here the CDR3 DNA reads TGCGCCAGTCAGATGGCCGGGACAGGGGTCAATGAGCAGTTCTTC. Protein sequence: CASQMAGTGVNEQFF. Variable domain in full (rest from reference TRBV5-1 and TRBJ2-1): KAGVTQTPRYLIKTRGQQVTLSCSPISGHRSVSWYQQTPGQGLQFLFEYFSETQRNKGNFPGRFSGRQFSNSRSEMNVSTLELGDSALYLCASQMAGTGVNEQFFGPGTRLTVL.

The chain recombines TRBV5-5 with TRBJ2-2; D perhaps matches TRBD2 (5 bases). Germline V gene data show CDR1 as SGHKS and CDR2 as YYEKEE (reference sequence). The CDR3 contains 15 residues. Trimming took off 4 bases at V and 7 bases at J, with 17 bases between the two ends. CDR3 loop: CASSGPRDYRGELFF. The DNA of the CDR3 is TGTGCCAGCAGCGGCCCTCGCGACTATCGCGGGGAGCTGTTTTTT.

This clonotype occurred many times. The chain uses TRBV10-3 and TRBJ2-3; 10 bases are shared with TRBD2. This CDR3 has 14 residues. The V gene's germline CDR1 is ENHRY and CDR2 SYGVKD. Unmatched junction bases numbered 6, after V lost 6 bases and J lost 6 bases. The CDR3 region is CAIRTGLARDTQYF. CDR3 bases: TGTGCCATCAGGACGGGACTAGCGAGGGATACGCAGTATTTT.

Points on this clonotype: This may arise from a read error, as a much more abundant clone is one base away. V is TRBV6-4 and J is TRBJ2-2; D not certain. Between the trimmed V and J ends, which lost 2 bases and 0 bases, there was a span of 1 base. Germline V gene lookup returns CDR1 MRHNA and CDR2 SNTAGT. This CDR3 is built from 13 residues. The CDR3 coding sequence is TGTGCCAGCAGTGACGCGAACACCGGGGAGCTGTTTTTT. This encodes CASSDANTGELFF.

DNA of the CDR3: TGTGCCAGCAGCTTAAAAGCGGGGGGCGCCGATCAGCCCCAGCATTTT. Protein product: CASSLKAGGADQPQHF. The chain recombines TRBV7-8 with TRBJ1-5, with D perhaps TRBD1 (6 bases). The V end was cut by 2 bases, the J end by 5 bases, with 16 bases between. The CDR3 totals 16 residues. CDR1 is SGHVS and CDR2 is FQNEAQ in the germline V gene.

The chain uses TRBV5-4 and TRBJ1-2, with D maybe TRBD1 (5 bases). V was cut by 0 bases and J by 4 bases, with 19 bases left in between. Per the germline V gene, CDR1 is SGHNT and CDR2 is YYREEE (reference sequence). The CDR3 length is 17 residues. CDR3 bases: TGTGCCAGCAGCTTGGCCGATTGGGGGGGTGTTAGCTATGGCTACACCTTC. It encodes CASSLADWGGVSYGYTF.

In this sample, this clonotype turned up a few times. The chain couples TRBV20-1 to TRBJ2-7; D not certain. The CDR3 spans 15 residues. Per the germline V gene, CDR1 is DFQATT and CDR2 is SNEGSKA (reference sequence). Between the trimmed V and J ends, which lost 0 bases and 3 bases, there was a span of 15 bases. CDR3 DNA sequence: TGCAGTGCTAGAGATCCGGCTGACTCGGGCTACGAGCAGTACTTC. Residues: CSARDPADSGYEQYF.

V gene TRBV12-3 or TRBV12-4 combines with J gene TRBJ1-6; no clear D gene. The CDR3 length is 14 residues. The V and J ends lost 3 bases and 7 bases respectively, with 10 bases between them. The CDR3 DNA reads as TGTGCCAGCAGTTTTGGGCCGGGGAATTCACCCCTCCACTTT. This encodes CASSFGPGNSPLHF.

CDR3 in DNA: TGTGCCAGCAGTGACTGGCAGGGCCACTCCTACGAGCAGTACTTC. It is translated as CASSDWQGHSYEQYF. The chain joins TRBV6-1 to TRBJ2-7; maybe TRBD1 (5 bases). The V and J ends lost 3 bases and 0 bases respectively, with 12 bases between them. The germline V gene encodes CDR1 MNHNS and CDR2 SASEGT. This CDR3 region has 15 residues.

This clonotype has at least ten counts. CDR3 nucleotide sequence: TGTGCCAGCAGTTCTCCGGGGACTAGGGTGGAGACCCAGTACTTC. Its translation is CASSSPGTRVETQYF. J is TRBJ2-5 and V is TRBV6-5; 8 positions match TRBD2. CDR3 length: 15 residues. Germline CDR1 is MNHEY and CDR2 is SVGAGI. With 4 bases clipped from V and 5 bases from J, the junction kept 9 bases outside the gene matches.